The 4 T cell receptor beta chains listed next were all sequenced from one sample in a study of T cells after posttransplantation cyclophosphamide. Assay: immunoSEQ multiplex PCR; the TCRdb copy retains only in-frame clones and omits some. The sample has about 22,000 clones; 95% to 98% are singletons. Cells defined as naive were viable CD3+CD4+ or CD3+CD8+ and CCR7+CD45RA+CD45RO-CD95-CD27+CD28+. Source material: naive CD4+ T cells sorted from PBMCs. The receptor set was obtained from a man between 50 and 59 years old in good health, CMV-negative, and a related stem cell transplant donor.

This clone was seen just once. The same CDR3 arises from other DNA sequences in this sample as well. The chain is built from TRBV9 and TRBJ1-6, with 8 bases identical to TRBD1. The V gene's germline CDR1 is SGDLS and CDR2 YYNGEE. Trimming cost V 5 bases and J 7 bases; bases outside gene matches: 5. There are 14 residues in the CDR3. The CDR3 reads CASSLQGENSPLHF. Here the CDR3 DNA reads TGTGCCAGCAGTCTACAGGGGGAAAATTCACCCCTCCACTTT. The complete variable domain, with remaining parts taken from reference TRBV9 and TRBJ1-6, reads DSGVTQTPKHLITATGQRVTLRCSPRSGDLSVYWYQQSLDQGLQFLIQYYNGEERAKGNILERFSAQQFPDLHSELNLSSLELGDSALYFCASSLQGENSPLHFGNGTRLTVT.

This clone was seen a single time. The gene calls are TRBV18 and TRBJ1-1, with TRBD1 identical over 7 bases. The CDR3 is 15 residues long. CDR1 and CDR2 from the germline V gene are KGHSH and LQKENI. The J segment lost 7 bases and the V segment lost 2 bases, leaving 10 bases of the junction unmatched. In DNA form, the CDR3 reads TGTGCCAGCTCACCATTCTCTGACAGGGTTGGTGAAGCTTTCTTT. As protein: CASSPFSDRVGEAFF.

The chain combines TRBV11-2 with TRBJ2-3; a possible D gene is TRBD2 (5 bases). Germline assignment: CDR1 SGHAT and CDR2 FQNNGV. The CDR3 spans 17 residues. Trimming cost V 6 bases and J 2 bases, with 21 bases left between them. CDR3 loop: CASSSRHGPGVTDTQYF. As DNA, the CDR3 is TGTGCCAGCAGTTCTCGACATGGACCCGGGGTCACAGATACGCAGTATTTT. The entire variable domain, with the rest obtained from reference TRBV11-2 and TRBJ2-3, is as follows: EAGVAQSPRYKIIEKRQSVAFWCNPISGHATLYWYQQILGQGPKLLIQFQNNGVVDDSQLPKDRFSAERLKGVDSTLKIQPAKLEDSAVYLCASSSRHGPGVTDTQYFGPGTRLTVL.

This clone has only a few counts. The chain recombines TRBV7-2 with TRBJ1-1; 7 bases align to TRBD1. Trimming at V came to 3 bases and at J to 1 base, leaving 2 bases not matched to a gene. This CDR3 comprises 14 residues. Germline V gene data show CDR1 as SGHTA and CDR2 as FQGNSA. In DNA form, the CDR3 reads TGTGCCAGCAGCTTCGACAGGGAGAACACTGAAGCTTTCTTT. Protein product: CASSFDRENTEAFF.